The T cell receptor (beta chain) under discussion was sequenced for a study of control samples from healthy donors and cancer patients. CDR3 length equals 13 residues. The V gene lost 4 bases and the J gene lost 7 bases, with 12 bases spanning the gap. Only in-frame clones appear in the TCRdb table, and some are missing; sequencing was by immunoSEQ multiplex PCR. The sample has about 80,000 clones, roughly nine tenths seen once. The sequenced sample consisted of blood. The chain carries TRBV12-3 or TRBV12-4 and TRBJ2-3; maybe TRBD2 (6 bases). The TCR comes from a woman in her sixties in good health. The DNA for the CDR3 is TGTGCCAGCAGTTCCTCGGGAGCATATACGCAGTATTTT. This gives the protein CASSSSGAYTQYF.